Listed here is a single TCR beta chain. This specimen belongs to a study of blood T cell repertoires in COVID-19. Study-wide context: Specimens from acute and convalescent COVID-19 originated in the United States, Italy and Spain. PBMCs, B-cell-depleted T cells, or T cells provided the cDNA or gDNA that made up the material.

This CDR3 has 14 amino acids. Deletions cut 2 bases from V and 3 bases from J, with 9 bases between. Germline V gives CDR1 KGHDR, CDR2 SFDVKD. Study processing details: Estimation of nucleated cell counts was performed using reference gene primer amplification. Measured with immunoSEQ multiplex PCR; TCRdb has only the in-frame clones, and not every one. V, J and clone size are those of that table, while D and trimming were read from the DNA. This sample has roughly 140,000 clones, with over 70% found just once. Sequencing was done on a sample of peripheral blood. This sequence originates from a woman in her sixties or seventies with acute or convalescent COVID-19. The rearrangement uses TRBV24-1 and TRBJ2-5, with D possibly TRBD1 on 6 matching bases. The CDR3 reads CATSDWTDKETQYF. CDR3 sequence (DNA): TGTGCCACCAGTGATTGGACAGATAAAGAGACCCAGTACTTC.